This TCR beta chain stems from a study of T cell changes during pregnancy in multiple sclerosis. Assay: immunoSEQ multiplex PCR; the TCRdb copy retains only in-frame clones and omits some. The sample contains roughly 64,000 clones, around 96% of which appear only once. Germline loops: CDR1 SGHRS, CDR2 YFSETQ. Trimming removed 3 bases at V and 2 bases at J, with 6 bases between. This CDR3 comprises 13 residues. This receptor was taken from a female donor with multiple sclerosis, enrolled in a pregnancy study. The sequenced sample was CD8+ T cells from peripheral blood mononuclear cells, obtained after pregnancy. The rearrangement uses TRBV5-1 and TRBJ2-1, with a possible D match to TRBD1 (5 bases). This CDR3 reads CASSSTAYNEQFF. In nucleotides, the CDR3 is TGCGCCAGCAGCTCGACAGCCTACAATGAGCAGTTCTTC.